A single sample is the source of the 27 T cell receptor beta chains below, sequenced in a study of glioma-infiltrating T cells. Using RNA template, CDR3s of TCR alpha and beta were amplified with iRepertoire arm-PCR. TCRdb called the multiplex PCR reads again in MiXCR, with one record for every CDR3 protein. The sample consists of approximately 89,000 distinct CDR3 sequences, 20% to 25% of them appearing once. The source material was glioma tissue, nonneoplastic brain tissue, or PBMCs (not recorded which). These TCRs come from a human donor with low-grade glioma or glioblastoma, undergoing nonglioma brain surgery, or in good health (not recorded which).

About this clonotype itself: A single base separates this from a much larger clone, so it may be a read error. The chain has TRBV29-1 and TRBJ1-1, with no clear D. The V and J ends lost 8 bases and 0 bases respectively, with 13 bases between them. The length of the CDR3 is 13 residues. CDR1 and CDR2 from the germline V gene are SQVTM and ANQGSEA. CDR3 region: CSSRLGVNTEAFF. CDR3 bases: TGCAGCTCCCGGTTGGGAGTGAACACTGAAGCTTTCTTT.

The table lists this clonotype with a count of one. The chain combines TRBV5-4 with TRBJ2-1, with D perhaps TRBD2 (6 bases). This CDR3 has 16 amino acids. Trimming pared 3 bases from V and 13 bases from J, leaving 26 bases between. Germline loops: CDR1 SGHNT, CDR2 YYREEE (reference sequence). In nucleotides, the CDR3 is TGTGCCAGCAGCTCGCAAACGTCGGCGGGGCTGAAGACCCAGTTCTTC. Translated: CASSSQTSAGLKTQFF.

V is TRBV20-1 and J is TRBJ2-1; D might be TRBD2 (6 bases). The ends were cut back, 6 bases at V and 13 bases at J, with 34 bases in the middle. The CDR3 sequence is 17 residues long. The germline CDR1 and CDR2 sequences are DFQATT and SNEGSKA (reference sequence). In nucleotides, the CDR3 is TGCAGTGCCAGTCGAAATCCGGGACTGGAAGGGTCCTACGAACAGTTCTTC. Translated, it gives CSASRNPGLEGSYEQFF.

The chain combines TRBV7-9 with TRBJ2-7, with 11 bases identical to TRBD2. Trimming at V came to 0 bases and at J to 4 bases, leaving 5 bases not matched to a gene. This CDR3 is built from 16 residues. Looked up from germline, CDR1 is SEHNR and CDR2 is FQNEAQ (reference sequence). In nucleotides, the CDR3 is TGTGCCAGCAGCTTAGCTCTAGCGGGGGGACGATACGAGCAGTACTTC. The encoded protein is CASSLALAGGRYEQYF.

This clonotype has ten or more counts. V usage is TRBV20-1 and J usage is TRBJ2-3, with D possibly matching TRBD2 (6 bases). The CDR3 covers 16 residues. The germline V gene encodes CDR1 DFQATT and CDR2 SNEGSKA (reference sequence). V was pared by 6 bases and J by 0 bases, with 19 bases between. The CDR3 DNA reads as TGCAGTGCCGGGAGAGCGAGCTTACCGAGCACAGATACGCAGTATTTT. Protein: CSAGRASLPSTDTQYF.

This clonotype is labeled as medium-sized. The chain has TRBV28 and TRBJ1-5; no definite D call. The CDR3 runs to 13 residues. Trimming cost V 10 bases and J 0 bases, with 10 bases left between them. Germline values: CDR1 MDHEN, CDR2 SYDVKM. CDR3 protein: CAILGGSNQPQHF. The CDR3 DNA reads as TGTGCCATCCTGGGAGGTAGCAATCAGCCCCAGCATTTT.

This clonotype was counted ten times or more. The V and J genes are TRBV29-1 and TRBJ2-3; 8 bases line up with TRBD2. V lost 4 bases and J lost 9; bases outside the gene matches: 6. The CDR3 consists of 12 residues. Germline V gene lookup returns CDR1 SQVTM and CDR2 ANQGSEA. The CDR3: CSVVLAGATQYF. In nucleotides, the CDR3 is TGCAGCGTTGTTCTAGCGGGCGCCACGCAGTATTTT.

The sample holds many counts of this clonotype. The CDR3 nucleotides are TGTGCCAGTAGTATAGCGAGCACAGATACGCAGTATTTT. It codes for CASSIASTDTQYF. The V and J genes are TRBV19 and TRBJ2-3, with unresolved D. Between the trimmed V and J ends, which lost 1 base and 0 bases, there was a span of 2 bases. This CDR3 spans 13 amino acids. Germline CDR1 is LNHDA and CDR2 is SQIVND (reference sequence).

This clonotype has ten or more counts. J is TRBJ1-1 and V is TRBV18; D is perhaps TRBD1 (5 bases). CDR1 and CDR2 from the germline V gene are KGHSH and LQKENI. The CDR3 is made up of 13 amino acids. V lost 1 base and J 6 bases, leaving 9 bases between the germline ends. The CDR3 spells CASSPLQDAEAFF. For the CDR3, the DNA is TGTGCCAGCTCACCACTACAGGACGCTGAAGCTTTCTTT.

This clonotype was found a few times. The gene calls are TRBV5-6 and TRBJ2-1, with D perhaps being TRBD1 or TRBD2 (5 bases each). The length of the CDR3 is 13 residues. V was shortened by 6 bases and J by 2 bases, with 9 bases between the two germline ends. Germline V gene sequence: CDR1 SGHDT, CDR2 YYEEEE. CDR3 sequence reads: CASTRDAYNEQFF. CDR3 bases: TGTGCCAGCACCCGGGACGCCTACAATGAGCAGTTCTTC.

This clonotype was seen a few times. The chain combines TRBV7-6 with TRBJ2-3; 12 bases map to TRBD2. Trimming took 5 bases from V and 5 from J; bases not matched to a gene: 14. CDR3 size: 18 residues. Germline CDR1 is SGHVS and CDR2 is FNYEAQ. The CDR3 spells CASSLLAGGPRKKDTQYF. CDR3 nucleotide sequence: TGTGCCAGCAGCCTCCTAGCGGGAGGGCCGAGAAAAAAAGATACGCAGTATTTT.

In this sample, this clonotype turned up many times. At one end the junction does not follow the germline gene, possibly because of a read error. V is TRBV20-1 and J is TRBJ2-1; 10 nucleotides agree with TRBD2. This CDR3 region has 15 residues. Germline-derived CDR1 and CDR2 are DFQATT and SNEGSKA (reference sequence). Here the CDR3 reads CSGRRAGGFRGEQFF. The CDR3 nucleotides read TGCAGTGGTAGAAGAGCGGGGGGGTTTCGAGGCGAGCAGTTCTTC.

At least ten counts were recorded for this clonotype. The junction departs from germline at one end; a sequencing error may be responsible. This chain joins TRBV6-1 and TRBJ2-1, with 9 bases that match TRBD2. Per the germline V gene, CDR1 is MNHNS and CDR2 is SASEGT. This CDR3 is 16 amino acids long. DNA of the CDR3: TGTGCCAACAGTTACAGAGCGGGGGGTTTGCACAATGAGCAGTTCTTC. Translated, it gives CANSYRAGGLHNEQFF.

In this sample, this clonotype turned up many times. J is TRBJ2-3 and V is TRBV5-4; 9 bases are shared with TRBD2. CDR1 is SGHNT and CDR2 is YYREEE in the germline V gene (reference sequence). With 3 bases clipped from V and 3 bases from J, the junction kept 5 bases outside the gene matches. The CDR3 runs to 15 residues. In DNA form, the CDR3 reads TGTGCCAGCAGCTCCGGACTAGCGAGAACAGATACGCAGTATTTT. Translating gives CASSSGLARTDTQYF.

In its sample, this clonotype was seen many times. The chain recombines TRBV5-1 with TRBJ1-1; D remains ambiguous. Trimming removed 3 bases from V and 0 bases from J, with 15 bases in between. Germline lookup yields CDR1 SGHRS and CDR2 YFSETQ. The length of the CDR3 is 16 residues. The CDR3 sequence: CASSSLPIGLNTEAFF. The CDR3 coding sequence is TGCGCCAGCAGCTCCCTCCCAATCGGCCTGAACACTGAAGCTTTCTTT.

This clonotype was counted ten times or more. The gene calls are TRBV20-1 and TRBJ2-3; TRBD1 or TRBD2 may be the D gene (6 bases each). Germline V lookup: CDR1 DFQATT, CDR2 SNEGSKA (reference sequence). Trimming cost V 4 bases and J 0 bases, with 20 bases left between them. This CDR3 is 17 amino acids long. The CDR3: CSATTARGDFSTDTQYF. The DNA of the CDR3 is TGCAGTGCTACCACCGCTAGGGGGGACTTTAGCACAGATACGCAGTATTTT.

In its sample, this clonotype was seen once. The chain employs TRBV6-2 or TRBV6-3 and TRBJ2-7; 9 bases are a match to TRBD1. Germline V gene lookup returns CDR1 MNHEY and CDR2 SVGEGT. The CDR3 runs to 13 residues. The J segment lost 3 bases and the V segment lost 7 bases, leaving 4 bases of the junction unmatched. In DNA, the CDR3 is TGTGCCAGCATGGACAGGGGAGGCTACGAGCAGTACTTC. Translation: CASMDRGGYEQYF.

This clonotype was counted at least ten times. This chain uses TRBV24-1 with TRBJ1-5, with D hard to call. This CDR3 is 17 amino acids long. The germline V and J ends were trimmed by 7 bases and 0 bases, with 18 bases remaining between them. The germline CDR1 and CDR2 sequences are KGHDR and SFDVKD. CDR3 protein: CATRIRPSLHSNQPQHF. The CDR3 bases are TGTGCCACCAGAATAAGACCTTCCCTTCATAGCAATCAGCCCCAGCATTTT.

About this clonotype: A much larger clone sits a single nucleotide away, making a read error possible. This rearrangement joins TRBV2 to TRBJ2-1, with a weak D call TRBD1 (6 bases). There are 14 residues in the CDR3. The germline gives CDR1 SNHLY, CDR2 FYNNEI. V shed 6 bases and J shed 7 bases, with 16 bases lying between them. The CDR3 sequence is CASSSTGRVNEQFF. In DNA, the CDR3 is TGTGCCAGCAGCAGCACAGGGAGAGTGAATGAGCAGTTCTTC. The full variable domain, its missing parts supplied by reference TRBV2 and TRBJ2-1, is EPEVTQTPSHQVTQMGQEVILRCVPISNHLYFYWYRQILGQKVEFLVSFYNNEISEKSEIFDDQFSVERPDGSNFTLKIRSTKLEDSAMYFCASSSTGRVNEQFFGPGTRLTVL.

This clonotype was counted at least ten times. The chain is built from TRBV4-1 and TRBJ1-1, with D uncertain. This CDR3 is built from 15 residues. The V gene's germline CDR1 is MGHRA and CDR2 YSYEKL. V lost 1 base and J 7 bases, leaving 16 bases between the germline ends. The CDR3 loop is CASSQAPLGIGEAFF. The CDR3, as DNA: TGCGCCAGCAGCCAAGCCCCGCTGGGGATCGGTGAAGCTTTCTTT.

In its sample, this clonotype was seen many times. The gene calls are TRBV29-1 and TRBJ2-7, with D possibly being TRBD2 (6 bases). Germline V gene sequence: CDR1 SQVTM, CDR2 ANQGSEA. The CDR3 runs to 14 residues. The ends were cut back, 7 bases at V and 2 bases at J, with 18 bases in the middle. CDR3 protein: CSATLGLSPYEQYF. The CDR3 nucleotides are TGCAGCGCCACGTTGGGACTTTCCCCCTACGAGCAGTACTTC.

This clonotype was counted many times. V gene TRBV3-1 combines with J gene TRBJ2-1; TRBD2 matches 8 bases. The CDR3 is 16 amino acids. J gave up 6 bases and V 4 bases, and 11 bases lay outside the gene matches. Germline CDR1 reads LGHDT; CDR2 reads YNNKEL (reference sequence). The CDR3 reads CASSPPFGTSLNEQFF. CDR3 sequence (DNA): TGTGCCAGCAGCCCCCCGTTCGGGACTAGTCTCAATGAGCAGTTCTTC.

This clonotype was picked up one time. V is TRBV10-2 and J is TRBJ2-3; 12 nucleotides match TRBD2. Per germline, CDR1 WSHSY and CDR2 SAAADI. V gave up 6 bases and J gave up 0 bases; unmatched junction bases: 16. The length of the CDR3 is 20 residues. The CDR3 coding sequence is TGCGCCAGCAGAGGCACTCCACTAGCGGGGGGCCACCTAAGCACAGATACGCAGTATTTT. It specifies CASRGTPLAGGHLSTDTQYF.

This chain links TRBV19 with TRBJ2-5; TRBD2 agrees at 13 bases. J lost 3 bases, V lost 0 bases, and 16 bases had no gene match. CDR3 length: 21 amino acids. Germline V gives CDR1 LNHDA, CDR2 SQIVND (reference sequence). The CDR3 is CASSIDSPGLAGPVSKETQYF. In DNA, the CDR3 is TGTGCCAGTAGTATAGACTCGCCGGGACTAGCGGGACCTGTTTCGAAAGAGACCCAGTACTTC.

The CDR3 region is CASSQGTIRAGNTIYF. The CDR3 nucleotides are TGCGCCAGCAGCCAAGGCACGATTAGGGCTGGAAACACCATATATTTT. The chain recombines TRBV4-1 with TRBJ1-3, with D unclear. V was trimmed by 1 base and J by 2 bases, leaving 12 bases between them. The CDR3 contains 16 residues. In germline, CDR1 is MGHRA, CDR2 YSYEKL.

Ten or more counts support this clonotype. The V call is TRBV28, the J call TRBJ2-3; D unresolved. In germline, CDR1 is MDHEN, CDR2 SYDVKM. Trimming removed 8 bases from V and 2 bases from J, with 14 bases in between. The CDR3 loop spans 14 amino acids. The DNA for the CDR3 is TGTGCCAGCCGTACTTTAGGGTTCACAGATACGCAGTATTTT. Translating gives CASRTLGFTDTQYF.

The chain joins TRBV5-4 to TRBJ1-1, with no clear D. Looked up from germline, CDR1 is SGHNT and CDR2 is YYREEE (reference sequence). The germline V and J ends were trimmed by 0 bases and 2 bases, with 11 bases remaining between them. The CDR3 runs to 15 residues. The CDR3 loop is CASSLEPGSNTEAFF. DNA of the CDR3: TGTGCCAGCAGCTTGGAGCCGGGGAGTAACACTGAAGCTTTCTTT.